Detailed here is one T cell receptor (beta chain). The data originate from a study of technical replicates of blood from a handful of donors. The germline V gene has CDR1 SGHAT and CDR2 FQNNGV. The CDR3 sequence is 12 residues long. Trimming removed 2 bases from V and 5 bases from J, with 5 bases in between. Profiling relied on immunoSEQ multiplex PCR, and the TCRdb table lists in-frame clones only, not all of them. The sample has around 92,000 clones, about 94% seen once. This rearrangement joins TRBV11-2 to TRBJ2-3; no firm D call. The receptor's source is a human donor in good health. The sequencing sample was made of T cells isolated from PBMCs. The CDR3 reads CASSLSLDTQYF. CDR3 coding DNA: TGTGCCAGCAGCTTATCCCTAGATACGCAGTATTTT. Drawing the rest from reference TRBV11-2 and TRBJ2-3, the complete variable domain is EAGVAQSPRYKIIEKRQSVAFWCNPISGHATLYWYQQILGQGPKLLIQFQNNGVVDDSQLPKDRFSAERLKGVDSTLKIQPAKLEDSAVYLCASSLSLDTQYFGPGTRLTVL.